The next 25 T cell receptor beta chains were all read from a single sample in a study of identical twins. TCRdb re-called the 5' RACE reads with MiXCR, one entry per CDR3 protein. Seen here are roughly 710,000 distinct CDR3 sequences, approximately 6% observed once, and the top ten hold under 2%. The sample was naive T cells sorted from blood. The receptors here all came from a man younger than 35 in good health.

This clonotype was recorded a few times. This sequence joins TRBV27 and TRBJ1-1; D unclear. Germline CDR1 is MNHEY and CDR2 is SMNVEV (reference sequence). V was trimmed by 0 bases and J by 6 bases, leaving 14 bases between them. The CDR3 is 15 residues long. CDR3 in amino acids: CASSLSNFLVPEAFF. The CDR3 coding sequence is TGTGCCAGCAGTTTATCGAATTTTTTGGTCCCTGAAGCTTTCTTT.

The table lists this clonotype with a few counts. The J gene is TRBJ2-3, the V gene TRBV3-1; 7 bases match TRBD2. Germline lookup yields CDR1 LGHDT and CDR2 YNNKEL (reference sequence). The CDR3 extends over 18 amino acids. V dropped 1 base and J dropped 1; count of bases not matched to a gene: 11. The chain's CDR3 is CASSQVRGRADGTDTQYF. The CDR3 nucleotides are TGTGCCAGCAGCCAAGTCCGGGGGAGGGCCGATGGCACAGATACGCAGTATTTT.

The V call is TRBV5-1, the J call TRBJ2-5; TRBD2 aligns across 9 bases. CDR1 SGHRS and CDR2 YFSETQ come from the germline V gene. The CDR3 extends over 15 amino acids. With 4 bases clipped from V and 5 bases from J, the junction kept 9 bases outside the gene matches. The CDR3 here is CASSLGLAPGETQYF. In DNA, the CDR3 is TGCGCCAGCAGCCTGGGACTAGCCCCGGGGGAGACCCAGTACTTC. The complete variable domain, with remaining parts taken from reference TRBV5-1 and TRBJ2-5, reads KAGVTQTPRYLIKTRGQQVTLSCSPISGHRSVSWYQQTPGQGLQFLFEYFSETQRNKGNFPGRFSGRQFSNSRSEMNVSTLELGDSALYLCASSLGLAPGETQYFGPGTRLLVL.

This clonotype was recorded many times. This chain links TRBV12-3 or TRBV12-4 with TRBJ2-1; 9 nucleotides match TRBD2. Unmatched junction bases numbered 8, after V lost 1 base and J lost 4 bases. The CDR3 is 17 amino acids. This chain's CDR3 is CASSLDSSGSKYNEQFF. In nucleotides, the CDR3 is TGTGCCAGCAGTTTAGACAGTAGCGGGAGTAAGTACAATGAGCAGTTCTTC.

This chain uses TRBV25-1 with TRBJ2-1, with TRBD1 matching 10 bases. Germline values: CDR1 MGHDK, CDR2 SYGVNS. The trim removed 6 bases at V and 12 bases at J, leaving 14 bases unmatched. CDR3 length: 15 amino acids. The CDR3 coding sequence is TGTGCCAGCAGCCTCGACAGGGGGCGTGGGTCTGGGCAGTTCTTC. Its protein product is CASSLDRGRGSGQFF.

This clonotype was seen repeatedly, ten times or more. CDR3 amino acids: CSARPQGLAGAASRETQYF. DNA of the CDR3: TGCAGTGCTAGACCTCAAGGACTAGCGGGAGCCGCGAGCAGGGAGACCCAGTACTTC. The V call is TRBV20-1, the J call TRBJ2-5; the match to TRBD2 covers 13 bases. CDR1 DFQATT and CDR2 SNEGSKA come from the germline V gene (reference sequence). J gave up 5 bases and V 2 bases, and 17 bases lay outside the gene matches. The CDR3 consists of 19 residues.

Ten or more counts support this clonotype. V gene TRBV5-1 combines with J gene TRBJ2-1; 7 bases fit TRBD1. Germline V gene lookup returns CDR1 SGHRS and CDR2 YFSETQ. V lost 4 bases to trimming and J lost 7 bases; unmatched junction nucleotides: 8. The CDR3 extends over 14 amino acids. CDR3 coding DNA: TGCGCCAGCAGCCCACGGGGACAGCCTAATGAGCAGTTCTTC. It specifies CASSPRGQPNEQFF.

This clonotype has only a few counts. The rearrangement joins TRBV3-1 to TRBJ2-1; perhaps TRBD1 as D (6 bases). Germline V gene data show CDR1 as LGHDT and CDR2 as YNNKEL (reference sequence). V was pared by 1 base and J by 7 bases, with 14 bases between. The length of the CDR3 is 15 residues. Here the CDR3 reads CASSQGLGDTNEQFF. The CDR3 nucleotides are TGTGCCAGCAGCCAAGGCCTCGGGGACACGAATGAGCAGTTCTTC.

This clonotype was counted a few times. This chain links TRBV12-3 or TRBV12-4 with TRBJ2-2; 8 positions agree with TRBD1. The CDR3 is 14 amino acids. The V and J ends lost 6 bases and 7 bases, in that order; junction bases with no gene match: 7. This CDR3 reads CASRPDRAGGELFF. The DNA of the CDR3 is TGTGCCAGCAGGCCGGACAGGGCGGGCGGGGAGCTGTTTTTT.

In its sample, this clonotype was seen many times. The rearrangement links TRBV29-1 to TRBJ2-2, with 15 bases identical to TRBD2. This CDR3 comprises 16 residues. Unmatched junction bases numbered 6, after V lost 6 bases and J lost 4 bases. Germline lookup yields CDR1 SQVTM and CDR2 ANQGSEA. CDR3: CSVAGLAGGRTGELFF. CDR3 coding DNA: TGCAGCGTAGCGGGACTAGCGGGAGGTCGCACCGGGGAGCTGTTTTTT.

As regards this clonotype: The conserved closing phenylalanine or tryptophan is absent in this CDR3, likely reflecting a read error. The chain has TRBV12-3 or TRBV12-4 and TRBJ2-3; D is perhaps TRBD1 (5 bases). The CDR3 loop spans 15 amino acids. The CDR3: CASAQGRVRADAQYS. For the CDR3, the DNA is TGTGCCAGCGCCCAGGGCCGAGTGAGAGCAGATGCGCAGTATTCC.

The chain is built from TRBV24-1 and TRBJ2-1, with 9 bases identical to TRBD2. V was pared by 4 bases and J by 5 bases, with 8 bases of the junction left unmatched. The CDR3 consists of 16 residues. Germline V gives CDR1 KGHDR, CDR2 SFDVKD. CDR3 sequence reads: CATSDPAGGGDNEQFF. The CDR3 DNA sequence: TGTGCCACCAGTGACCCAGCGGGAGGCGGCGACAATGAGCAGTTCTTC.

This clonotype was counted ten times or more. The chain joins TRBV24-1 to TRBJ2-5; TRBD1 might be the D (6 bases). Per germline, CDR1 KGHDR and CDR2 SFDVKD. Trimming left V 9 bases short and J 3 bases short, with 19 bases between. CDR3 length: 15 residues. The CDR3 here is CATAGRPGDEETQYF. DNA for the CDR3: TGTGCCACCGCTGGCCGGCCAGGGGATGAAGAGACCCAGTACTTC.

This clonotype was counted ten times or more. J is TRBJ2-3 and V is TRBV5-1; D call uncertain. CDR1 is SGHRS and CDR2 is YFSETQ in the germline V gene. The CDR3 contains 15 residues. V was cut by 2 bases and J by 2 bases, with 12 bases left in between. CDR3 loop: CASSFSGGNTDTQYF. Written as DNA, the CDR3 is TGCGCCAGCAGCTTCAGTGGCGGTAACACAGATACGCAGTATTTT. The whole variable domain, filled in from reference TRBV5-1 and TRBJ2-3, reads KAGVTQTPRYLIKTRGQQVTLSCSPISGHRSVSWYQQTPGQGLQFLFEYFSETQRNKGNFPGRFSGRQFSNSRSEMNVSTLELGDSALYLCASSFSGGNTDTQYFGPGTRLTVL.

This clonotype came up many times. The chain recombines TRBV10-3 with TRBJ2-1, with D perhaps matching TRBD1 or TRBD2 (5 bases each). The germline gives CDR1 ENHRY, CDR2 SYGVKD. Trimming took off 6 bases at V and 0 bases at J, with 9 bases between the two ends. The CDR3 is 14 residues long. The CDR3 DNA sequence: TGTGCCATCAGAGGGACCAACTCCTACAATGAGCAGTTCTTC. This sequence encodes CAIRGTNSYNEQFF.

This clonotype came up a few times. The chain couples TRBV5-1 to TRBJ2-7, with TRBD1 as a possible D gene (6 bases). The CDR3 has 15 residues. V lost 3 bases, J lost 3 bases, and 16 bases lay in between. CDR1 and CDR2 from the germline V gene are SGHRS and YFSETQ. The DNA for the CDR3 is TGCGCCAGCAGCTCCCCAGGGGTCCCCAACTACGAGCAGTACTTC. Its translation is CASSSPGVPNYEQYF.

In this sample, this clonotype turned up many times. The chain carries TRBV5-1 and TRBJ2-5; no reliable D call. The ends were cut back, 4 bases at V and 3 bases at J, with 4 bases in the middle. Germline V CDR1 and CDR2: SGHRS, YFSETQ. The CDR3 spans 11 residues. The CDR3: CASSEEETQYF. CDR3 coding DNA: TGCGCCAGCAGCGAAGAAGAGACCCAGTACTTC.

This clonotype was seen repeatedly, ten times or more. The chain uses TRBV12-3 or TRBV12-4 and TRBJ2-1; D may be TRBD1 (5 bases). The CDR3 is made up of 16 amino acids. V lost 1 base to trimming and J lost 2 bases, with 12 bases between them. CDR3 sequence (DNA): TGTGCCAGCAGTTTAGGTTGGGGCGATGCCTACAATGAGCAGTTCTTC. Its protein product is CASSLGWGDAYNEQFF.

The chain has TRBV7-2 and TRBJ2-5, with D perhaps matching TRBD1 (5 bases). The germline CDR1 and CDR2 sequences are SGHTA and FQGNSA. This CDR3 comprises 17 residues. V lost 0 bases and J lost 4, with 18 bases in between. DNA of the CDR3: TGTGCCAGCAGCTTAGCGGGCCAGGGCGGTCGAAGAGAGACCCAGTACTTC. Its protein is CASSLAGQGGRRETQYF.

In this sample, this clonotype turned up many times. J is TRBJ2-1 and V is TRBV5-1; perhaps TRBD1 as D (6 bases). The V gene's germline CDR1 is SGHRS and CDR2 YFSETQ. This CDR3 has 17 amino acids. Between the trimmed V and J ends, which lost 4 bases and 0 bases, there was a span of 17 bases. The CDR3 DNA is TGCGCCAGCAGCATACTGACAGGCGTCAGCTCCTACAATGAGCAGTTCTTC. It is translated as CASSILTGVSSYNEQFF.

J is TRBJ1-1 and V is TRBV20-1; D is perhaps TRBD1 (6 bases). This CDR3 has 12 residues. CDR1 and CDR2 from the germline V gene are DFQATT and SNEGSKA (reference sequence). V was trimmed by 6 bases and J by 4 bases, leaving 12 bases between them. The CDR3 coding sequence is TGCAGTGCCAAAAGCAGGGGCACTGAAGCTTTCTTT. Encoded protein: CSAKSRGTEAFF.

This clonotype was seen a handful of times. The CDR3 bases are TGTGCCAGCAGCCTCACTAGCGGGAGCTTGACTTTCTTC. Translated, it gives CASSLTSGSLTFF. The chain recombines TRBV27 with TRBJ2-1; 11 bases are shared with TRBD2. This CDR3 region has 13 residues. Germline lookup yields CDR1 MNHEY and CDR2 SMNVEV (reference sequence). The ends lost 6 bases at V and 16 bases at J; junction bases unmatched: 11.

The genes are TRBV29-1 and TRBJ2-1; tentatively, D is TRBD2 (5 bases). Looked up from germline, CDR1 is SQVTM and CDR2 is ANQGSEA. V was trimmed by 3 bases and J by 3 bases, leaving 12 bases between them. The length of the CDR3 is 14 residues. CDR3 nucleotide sequence: TGCAGCGTTGAGTGGGAGTGGGACTACAATGAGCAGTTCTTC. Its translation: CSVEWEWDYNEQFF.

This clonotype was seen many times. The chain is built from TRBV6-2 or TRBV6-3 and TRBJ2-7; a possible D gene is TRBD1 (6 bases). CDR1 and CDR2 from the germline V gene are MNHEY and SVGEGT. The V and J ends lost 5 bases and 0 bases respectively, with 11 bases between them. This CDR3 is 14 amino acids long. The CDR3 spells CASSPWTASYEQYF. The CDR3 coding sequence is TGTGCCAGCAGTCCCTGGACAGCCTCCTACGAGCAGTACTTC.

V is TRBV5-5 and J is TRBJ2-5; 7 nucleotides match TRBD1. The CDR3 spans 14 residues. CDR1 SGHKS and CDR2 YYEKEE come from the germline V gene (reference sequence). Trimming removed 2 bases from V and 3 bases from J; junction bases left unmatched: 4. The CDR3 nucleotides are TGTGCCAGCAGCTTCCCGGGACAGAAAGAGACCCAGTACTTC. It yields the protein CASSFPGQKETQYF.